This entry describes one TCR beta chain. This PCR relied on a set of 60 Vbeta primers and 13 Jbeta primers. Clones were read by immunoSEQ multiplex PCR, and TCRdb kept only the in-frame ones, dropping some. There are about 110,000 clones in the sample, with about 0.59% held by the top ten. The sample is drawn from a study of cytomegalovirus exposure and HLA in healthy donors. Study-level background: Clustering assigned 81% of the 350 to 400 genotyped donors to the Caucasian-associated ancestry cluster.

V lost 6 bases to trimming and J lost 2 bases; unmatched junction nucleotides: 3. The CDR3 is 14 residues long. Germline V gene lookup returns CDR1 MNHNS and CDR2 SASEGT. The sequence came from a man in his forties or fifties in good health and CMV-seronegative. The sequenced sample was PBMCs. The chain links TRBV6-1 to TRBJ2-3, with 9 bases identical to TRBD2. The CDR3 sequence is CASRLAGVTDTQYF. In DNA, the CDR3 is TGTGCCAGCAGACTAGCGGGCGTCACAGATACGCAGTATTTT.